This T cell receptor (beta chain) was sequenced for a study of blood T cell repertoires in COVID-19. The germline V gene has CDR1 SEHNR and CDR2 FQNEAQ (reference sequence). The CDR3 covers 15 residues. V shed 5 bases and J shed 4 bases, with 17 bases lying between them. The protocol was immunoSEQ multiplex PCR, while the TCRdb copy is restricted to in-frame clones and leaves out a portion. The sample consists of tens of thousands of clones, 75% to 95% of them appearing once. Source material: peripheral blood. This rearrangement joins TRBV7-9 to TRBJ1-1; D gene uncertain. This clonotype was obtained from a human donor in a cohort sampled during active COVID-19. The CDR3 bases are TGTGCCAGCAGCCTCTCCTCCGGGGTGGGCACTGAAGCTTTCTTT. It translates to CASSLSSGVGTEAFF.